The present T cell receptor (beta chain) was sequenced within a study of identical twins (TCRdb year 2016). Turning to the overall study: TCR alpha and beta repertoires from monozygotic twins, unrelated adults of various ages and cord blood were deep-sequenced to test whether fetal clonotypes persist. To rule out contamination, the twin experiments were replicated at different times with different library preparation protocols. Broad study findings and their caveats: Recombination models systematically underestimated out-of-frame TCR alpha sharing in monozygotic twins but agreed with sharing between unrelated individuals. Invariant T cells such as MAIT and iNKT could partly confound zero-insertion analyses, although diverse VJ usage argued against such confounding for most clonotypes. Conclusions relied on cross-sectional statistical analysis, since the same donors could not be followed over many years. Compared with coincidental sharing between unrelated individuals, an excess of low generation-probability sequences was observed among out-of-frame TCR alpha sequences shared between twins. Fewer insertions were carried by abundant cord blood beta clonotypes; a weaker similar trend was observed in young adult naive repertoires, while no such trend was observed in memory repertoires. A weaker excess of twin sharing was found in beta out-of-frame sequences because the signal-to-noise ratio was lowered by fewer shared sequences.

Library method: 5' RACE. The listed sequencing device is Illumina HiSeq 2000. A universal primer binding site was introduced by template switching, and a unique molecular identifier was present in the final cDNA, enabling accurate counting of TCR cDNA molecules. Specific primers in the conserved constant-segment region were used to synthesize first-strand cDNA for the TCR alpha and beta chains. To control for contamination, each cDNA library was double barcoded with a SMART-Mk sample barcode plus Illumina barcodes. Two successive PCR steps introduced TruSeq adapter sequences along with Illumina sample barcodes. TCR alpha and beta cDNA libraries were sequenced on the Illumina HiSeq platform with custom primers. The original pipeline was this. MiGEC processed the raw reads to extract unique molecular identifiers, while MiXCR was used to determine the CDR3 positions. For each individual, recombination models were inferred using an EM algorithm with the repgenHMM and IGoR tools. The analysis of shared clonotypes was done with the tcR package in R, with sharing normalized by the product of cloneset sizes. To study raw recombination without the effects of thymic and clonal selection, out-of-frame nonproductive sequences were analyzed. TCRdb reworked the public reads: Q25 trimming with fastp, MiXCR clone assembly, productive beta chains retained. Rows with a matching CDR3 protein are joined into one entry that keeps the most common DNA and genes. In this record, the V and J calls reflect TCRdb's handling and not the investigators' own analysis. In all, the sample holds fewer than 250,000 distinct CDR3 sequences, and more than 6.5% of those were seen once. Of the sample, 1.9% falls within the top ten clones.

Every donor in the study was a healthy Caucasian. Three pairs of female monozygotic twins, all aged 18 to 29 years, were included in the twin cohort. Using Miltenyi CD45RO+ enrichment and human naive T-cell isolation kits, memory (CD45RO+) and naive T cells were isolated from PBMC. Inclusive of the bounding cysteine and phenylalanine, the CDR3 is 15 residues long. This entry keeps only the CDR3 DNA: 45 bases, framed from base 1. The germline V gene yields MNHNS for CDR1 and SASEGT for CDR2. V is shortened by 3 bases, J by 0 bases, and the region joining them spans 6 bases. This clonotype was counted many times. Its binding antigen is unknown. Per-base qualities were not stored, and no clone one base away is much larger. The same sample was also used in a study of yellow fever vaccine responses in identical twins. Taken from the second paper: According to the authors, the vaccine-induced T cell response in identical twins seemed to be partly convergent and partly specific to each individual. In identical twins, the study followed T cell clones that responded to the vaccine with precision.

The V and J genes are TRBV6-1 and TRBJ2-6; no D gene can be assigned with confidence. The sequence was collected from a woman younger than 35 in good health. The source material was memory (CD45RO+) T cells sorted from blood. This specimen's cell subset or site label, interpreted: CD45RO+ enriched T cells. CDR3 protein: CASSDSVSGANVLTF. The nucleotide sequence reads TGTGCCAGCAGTGATTCGGTCTCTGGGGCCAACGTCCTGACTTTC.